This T cell receptor (beta chain) was recorded in a study of T cell responses to AZD1222 COVID-19 vaccine. V trimming: 3 bases; J trimming: 3 bases; junction bases outside the gene matches: 6. This CDR3 is 15 amino acids long. From germline, CDR1 is SGHRS and CDR2 YFSETQ. Study-level points and caveats: A mostly white British donor set with more females was recruited, and clonal diversity was possibly underestimated. Dominant at 160-218 and 743-854, vaccine-associated CD4 TCRs also spanned spike.

This clone has a single count. No antigen is known for it. Method: immunoSEQ multiplex PCR; TCRdb's copy keeps in-frame clones and lacks some. In the table there are some 130,000 clones, 85% to 95% of which are singletons. Sequenced material: peripheral blood, taken 28 days after the second AZD1222 dose. The TCR was taken from an adult who received the AZD1222 COVID-19 vaccine. This chain uses TRBV5-1 with TRBJ2-7; 10 positions agree with TRBD1. The CDR3, as DNA: TGCGCCAGCAGCTGGGACAGGGGCACGGTCTACGAGCAGTACTTC. This codes for CASSWDRGTVYEQYF.